The present T cell receptor beta chain was sequenced within a study of cytomegalovirus exposure and HLA in healthy donors. For the study at large: The Caucasian-associated ancestry cluster contained more than 75% of the approximately 400 genotyped donors.

PCR involved 60 Vbeta and 13 Jbeta primers. The repertoire was sequenced with immunoSEQ multiplex PCR; TCRdb's copy has only in-frame clones and lacks some. The repertoire holds some 170,000 clones, with about 9.4% as singletons. This CDR3 spans 15 amino acids. Germline CDR1 is SGDLS and CDR2 is YYNGEE. The receptor's source is a woman aged 30 to 39 in good health and CMV-seropositive. Sequencing was carried out using PBMCs. J is TRBJ2-5 and V is TRBV9; possibly TRBD1 for D (6 bases). The end of the DNA aligns better with TRBJ2-7, so the J call may be wrong. This chain's CDR3 is CASSVGPGTTYEQYF. CDR3 bases: TGTGCCAGCAGCGTAGGACCGGGGACAACCTACGAGCAGTACTTC.